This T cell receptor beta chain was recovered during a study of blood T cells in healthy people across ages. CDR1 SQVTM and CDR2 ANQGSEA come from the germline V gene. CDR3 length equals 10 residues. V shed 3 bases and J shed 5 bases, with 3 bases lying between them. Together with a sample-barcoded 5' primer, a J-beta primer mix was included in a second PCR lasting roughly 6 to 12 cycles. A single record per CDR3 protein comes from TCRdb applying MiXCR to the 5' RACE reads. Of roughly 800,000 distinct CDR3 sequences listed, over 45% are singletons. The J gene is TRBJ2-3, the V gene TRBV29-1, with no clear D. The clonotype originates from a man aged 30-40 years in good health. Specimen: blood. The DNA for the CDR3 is TGCAGCGTTGACGAAGATACGCAGTATTTT. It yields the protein CSVDEDTQYF.